This T cell receptor beta chain stems from a study of blood T cell repertoires in COVID-19. About the study: Whether acute or convalescent, the COVID-19 samples came from the United States, Italy and Spain. T cells, B-cell-depleted T cells, or PBMCs supplied cDNA or gDNA.

Per the study methods: Amplifying reference gene primers gave estimates of nucleated cell counts. This table comes from immunoSEQ multiplex PCR, and its TCRdb copy is limited to in-frame clones, with some not included. V, J and clone size were drawn from that table, and D and trimming were deduced from the DNA. The sample yields 95,000 to 100,000 clones, around 93% seen once. Germline assignment: CDR1 SEHNR and CDR2 FQNEAQ (reference sequence). V gave up 4 bases and J gave up 7 bases; unmatched junction bases: 7. The CDR3 has 15 residues. The TCR comes from a man aged 45 to 65 with acute or convalescent COVID-19. The J gene is TRBJ1-4, the V gene TRBV7-9; the match to TRBD1 covers 9 bases. The specimen was peripheral blood. The chain's CDR3 is CASSSHRGQGEKLFF. The CDR3 DNA sequence: TGTGCCAGCAGCTCCCACAGGGGGCAAGGTGAAAAACTGTTTTTT.